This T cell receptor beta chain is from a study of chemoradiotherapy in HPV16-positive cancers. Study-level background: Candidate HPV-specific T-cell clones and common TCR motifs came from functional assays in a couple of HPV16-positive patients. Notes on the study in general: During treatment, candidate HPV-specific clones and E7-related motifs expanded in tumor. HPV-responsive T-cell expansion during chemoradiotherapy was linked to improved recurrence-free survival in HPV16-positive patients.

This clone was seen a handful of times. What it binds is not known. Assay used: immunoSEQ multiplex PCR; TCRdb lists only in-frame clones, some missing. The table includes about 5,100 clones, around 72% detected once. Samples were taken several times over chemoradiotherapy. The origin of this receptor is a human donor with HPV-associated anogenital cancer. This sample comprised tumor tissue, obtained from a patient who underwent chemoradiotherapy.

The CDR3 region is CAIRPQGAGELFF. CDR3 in DNA: TGTGCCATCAGGCCCCAGGGGGCCGGGGAGCTGTTTTTT. This chain joins TRBV10-3 and TRBJ2-2, with TRBD1 identical over 7 bases. The junction had 4 bases not matched to a gene; V was cut back by 6 bases and J by 6 bases. Per germline, CDR1 ENHRY and CDR2 SYGVKD. This CDR3 is built from 13 residues.